The clone carrying this T cell receptor (beta chain) was detected a few times. The sample is drawn from a study of CD8 T cells in ankylosing spondylitis. TCRdb re-called the 5' RACE reads with MiXCR, one entry per CDR3 protein. This table holds 350,000 or so distinct CDR3 sequences, 11% found once. The material sequenced was blood, either unsorted or a sorted T cell fraction (not recorded which). The source is a female donor with ankylosing spondylitis or in good health (not recorded which).

The DNA for the CDR3 is TGTGCCAGCAGAGAGTACACTAGCGGGAGGGCCGGAGATACGCAGTATTTT. As protein: CASREYTSGRAGDTQYF. The chain carries TRBV12-3 or TRBV12-4 and TRBJ2-3; 13 bases fit TRBD2. V trimming: 6 bases; J trimming: 5 bases; junction bases outside the gene matches: 11. This CDR3 has 17 residues.